Following are 21 T cell receptor beta chains from one sample sequenced in a study of identical twins. TCRdb redid the calling of the 5' RACE reads with MiXCR, one entry per CDR3 protein. The table has around 220,000 distinct CDR3 sequences, around 15% seen once; the top ten hold approximately 9.3%. Input material: memory (CD45RO+) T cells sorted from blood. Receptors were obtained from a woman under 30 in good health.

A few counts support this clonotype. This chain links TRBV4-2 with TRBJ2-3, with D possibly being TRBD2 (5 bases). Looked up from germline, CDR1 is LGHNA and CDR2 is YNFKEQ. Trimming removed 3 bases from V and 0 bases from J, with 10 bases in between. The CDR3 is 15 residues long. The CDR3 DNA is TGTGCCAGCAGCCAGACGGAGGTTAGCACAGATACGCAGTATTTT. Translated: CASSQTEVSTDTQYF.

This clonotype has a count of ten or more. The chain recombines TRBV5-1 with TRBJ2-2, with TRBD2 identical over 7 bases. The CDR3 sequence is 16 residues long. V was clipped by 0 bases and J by 7 bases; unmatched bases: 9. The germline V gene has CDR1 SGHRS and CDR2 YFSETQ. CDR3 sequence: CASSLEAGTSSGELFF. Written as DNA, the CDR3 is TGCGCCAGCAGCTTGGAAGCGGGAACCTCGAGCGGGGAGCTGTTTTTT.

This clonotype has only a few counts. V and J are TRBV11-2 and TRBJ1-1; D call uncertain. The CDR3 totals 15 residues. V gave up 5 bases and J gave up 4 bases, with 17 bases separating them. The germline V gene encodes CDR1 SGHAT and CDR2 FQNNGV. This chain's CDR3 is CASSQLAGSGTEAFF. CDR3 coding DNA: TGTGCCAGCAGCCAGCTTGCGGGGAGCGGCACTGAAGCTTTCTTT.

This clonotype came up a few times. The gene calls are TRBV7-2 and TRBJ1-1; TRBD1 is a possible D gene (6 bases). The V end lost 0 bases, the J end lost 4 bases, and 9 bases lay between the germline ends. The CDR3 extends over 14 amino acids. The germline V gene has CDR1 SGHTA and CDR2 FQGNSA. The chain's CDR3 is CASSLAGRGTEAFF. CDR3 DNA: TGTGCCAGCAGCTTAGCGGGCAGGGGCACTGAAGCTTTCTTT.

This clonotype showed up many times. The CDR3 coding sequence is TGCAGCGTTGTCGGACAGGGTATGCCCAGCACAGATACGCAGTATTTT. Translating gives CSVVGQGMPSTDTQYF. The chain is built from TRBV29-1 and TRBJ2-3; 8 bases fit TRBD1. Germline V lookup: CDR1 SQVTM, CDR2 ANQGSEA. The V gene end was trimmed by 4 bases and the J gene end by 0 bases; junction bases not matched to a gene: 9. This CDR3 has 16 residues.

This clonotype was seen more than once but under ten times. The rearrangement uses TRBV5-4 and TRBJ1-2, with TRBD1 as a possible D gene (6 bases). The V gene's germline CDR1 is SGHNT and CDR2 YYREEE (reference sequence). This CDR3 is 15 amino acids long. V lost 2 bases and J 0 bases, leaving 11 bases between the germline ends. The CDR3 DNA is TGTGCCAGCAGCTTAGGGGGAGTGACTAACTATGGCTACACCTTC. Its protein is CASSLGGVTNYGYTF.

This clonotype was counted at least ten times. The V gene is TRBV6-1, the J gene TRBJ2-3, with 8 bases fitting TRBD2. CDR1 and CDR2 (germline): MNHNS, SASEGT. This CDR3 is 15 amino acids long. J was trimmed by 4 bases and V by 0 bases; bases with no gene match: 3. In nucleotides, the CDR3 is TGTGCCAGCAGTGAAGCGGCGGGAGGTGCAGATACGCAGTATTTT. As protein: CASSEAAGGADTQYF.

This clonotype came up a few times. The chain joins TRBV12-3 or TRBV12-4 to TRBJ2-1, with TRBD2 matching 9 bases. The length of the CDR3 is 16 residues. J gave up 4 bases and V 6 bases, and 10 bases lay outside the gene matches. CDR3 loop: CASRSTLAGRYNEQFF. The CDR3 DNA sequence: TGTGCCAGCAGGTCTACCCTAGCGGGGAGGTACAATGAGCAGTTCTTC.

This clonotype was counted between two and nine times. The CDR3 nucleotides read TGTGCCAGTAGCAACAGGGGGCTCAACGGGGAGCTGTTTTTT. It encodes CASSNRGLNGELFF. The rearrangement joins TRBV19 to TRBJ2-2; 9 bases are shared with TRBD1. Germline V gene data show CDR1 as LNHDA and CDR2 as SQIVND (reference sequence). CDR3 length: 14 residues. V was pared by 6 bases and J by 7 bases, with 6 bases of the junction left unmatched.

The sample holds many counts of this clonotype. This chain uses TRBV12-3 or TRBV12-4 with TRBJ1-5, with a tentative D call TRBD1 (5 bases). V lost 3 bases and J lost 3, with 9 bases in between. The CDR3 totals 14 residues. This chain's CDR3 is CASSLGPLNQPQHF. In DNA form, the CDR3 reads TGTGCCAGCAGTTTGGGGCCACTCAATCAGCCCCAGCATTTT.

The V gene is TRBV10-3, the J gene TRBJ2-7; 7 positions match TRBD2. The ends lost 10 bases at V and 5 bases at J; junction bases unmatched: 14. The CDR3 length is 14 residues. Germline-derived CDR1 and CDR2 are ENHRY and SYGVKD. The CDR3 nucleotides read TGTGCCACTTCCCTGGGGGGGGACTCAAACGAGCAGTACTTC. Amino acid sequence: CATSLGGDSNEQYF.

The chain is built from TRBV10-2 and TRBJ2-6; no clear D gene. In germline, CDR1 is WSHSY, CDR2 SAAADI. Trimming stripped 0 bases from V and 4 bases from J, with 10 bases between. CDR3 length equals 16 residues. The CDR3 bases are TGCGCCAGCAGTGAGTCGTTACCCCCCGGGGCCAACGTCCTGACTTTC. Translation: CASSESLPPGANVLTF.

This clonotype was counted at least ten times. CDR3 residues: CSASGSRRGEQFF. DNA for the CDR3: TGCAGTGCTAGTGGGAGCCGTCGGGGCGAGCAGTTCTTC. The gene calls are TRBV20-1 and TRBJ2-1; D may match TRBD1 or TRBD2 (5 bases each). From germline, CDR1 is DFQATT and CDR2 SNEGSKA (reference sequence). Trimming removed 3 bases at V and 10 bases at J, with 16 bases between. This CDR3 is 13 amino acids long.

This clonotype has a count of ten or more. The chain couples TRBV7-2 to TRBJ1-1; TRBD1 is a possible D gene (5 bases). Per germline, CDR1 SGHTA and CDR2 FQGNSA. The CDR3 loop spans 13 amino acids. Between the trimmed V and J ends, which lost 2 bases and 8 bases, there was a span of 12 bases. CDR3 residues: CASSLTGHLEAFF. The DNA of the CDR3 is TGTGCCAGCAGCTTAACCGGACACTTAGAAGCTTTCTTT.

The chain links TRBV18 to TRBJ2-1; D remains ambiguous. The CDR3 consists of 14 residues. In germline, CDR1 is KGHSH, CDR2 LQKENI. V lost 2 bases to trimming and J lost 5 bases, with 10 bases between them. The CDR3 bases are TGTGCCAGCTCACCAGTGGGCCTTGACAATGAGCAGTTCTTC. Translation gives CASSPVGLDNEQFF.

The chain uses TRBV9 and TRBJ1-6, with D hard to call. Germline assignment: CDR1 SGDLS and CDR2 YYNGEE. Trimming took 0 bases from V and 7 from J, leaving 11 bases between them. CDR3 length: 15 residues. The CDR3 DNA reads TGTGCCAGCAGCGTAGACCCGGGGTCCAATTCACCCCTCCACTTT. Translating gives CASSVDPGSNSPLHF.

This clonotype was observed many times. This sequence joins TRBV12-3 or TRBV12-4 and TRBJ1-5; D call uncertain. The V gene lost 7 bases and the J gene lost 5 bases, with 18 bases spanning the gap. The CDR3 covers 15 residues. The CDR3 nucleotides read TGTGCCAGCAAAACTAAGATCGTCCGGTATCAGCCCCAGCATTTT. It yields the protein CASKTKIVRYQPQHF.

This clonotype was seen a few times. The V call is TRBV20-1, the J call TRBJ2-5; TRBD2 might be the D (6 bases). The CDR3 contains 15 residues. Germline V gene data show CDR1 as DFQATT and CDR2 as SNEGSKA (reference sequence). The V gene lost 5 bases and the J gene lost 1 base, with 17 bases spanning the gap. CDR3 sequence (DNA): TGCAGTGCTGAAGAGTTCGGGGGTCTCCAAGAGACCCAGTACTTC. Encoded protein: CSAEEFGGLQETQYF.

The J gene is TRBJ2-5, the V gene TRBV20-1; weak D call: TRBD1 (6 bases). The CDR3 has 14 amino acids. V was clipped by 6 bases and J by 4 bases, with 18 bases between them. CDR1 DFQATT and CDR2 SNEGSKA come from the germline V gene (reference sequence). The CDR3 region has the DNA TGCAGTGCGCCGAAAACAGGGCTGACAGAGACCCAGTACTTC. It codes for CSAPKTGLTETQYF.

In its sample, this clonotype was seen a few times. The chain combines TRBV3-1 with TRBJ1-1, with D tentatively TRBD1 (5 bases). Germline V CDR1 and CDR2: LGHDT, YNNKEL (reference sequence). The CDR3 runs 13 residues. V dropped 6 bases and J dropped 6 bases, with 14 bases sitting between them. CDR3: CASSLGRGAEAFF. As DNA, the CDR3 is TGTGCCAGCAGTCTCGGTCGAGGGGCTGAAGCTTTCTTT.

This clonotype was found a few times. The rearrangement links TRBV12-3 or TRBV12-4 to TRBJ2-2; 9 bases are a match to TRBD2. V shed 5 bases, J shed 8 bases, and the junction held 12 bases outside the gene matches. The CDR3 covers 16 residues. DNA of the CDR3: TGTGCCAGCAGTGGCGTCGCTAGCGGGATTGGTGGGGAGCTGTTTTTT. It codes for CASSGVASGIGGELFF.